These 15 T cell receptor beta chains were all obtained from the same sample, sequenced in a study of T cell responses to AZD1222 COVID-19 vaccine. Here immunoSEQ multiplex PCR was the method, and the copy in TCRdb shows in-frame clones only, minus some. Of approximately 81,000 clones listed, just over 90% are singletons. Sequencing used peripheral blood, obtained on day 0 of MenACWY control vaccination. The receptor source for this set is an adult in good health.

The chain uses TRBV4-3 and TRBJ2-3; D ambiguous. Germline CDR1 LGHNA, CDR2 YSLEER. The V gene lost 0 bases and the J gene lost 5 bases, with 9 bases spanning the gap. The CDR3 has 14 amino acids. The CDR3 sequence is CASSQDYTEDTQYF. In nucleotides, the CDR3 is TGCGCCAGCAGCCAAGATTACACCGAAGATACGCAGTATTTT.

The V gene is TRBV6-5, the J gene TRBJ2-7; the D gene could be TRBD1 or TRBD2 (6 bases each). This CDR3 comprises 15 residues. The germline V and J ends were trimmed by 5 bases and 3 bases, with 17 bases remaining between them. From germline, CDR1 is MNHEY and CDR2 SVGAGI. CDR3: CASSRITRGGYEQYF. The CDR3 DNA reads as TGTGCCAGCAGTCGAATTACCAGGGGAGGCTACGAGCAGTACTTC.

The genes are TRBV5-4 and TRBJ1-3; D unclear. The V end lost 0 bases, the J end lost 2 bases, and 9 bases lay between the germline ends. Germline CDR1 is SGHNT and CDR2 is YYREEE (reference sequence). The CDR3 extends over 15 amino acids. CDR3 region: CASSLEGRAGNTIYF. The CDR3 region has the DNA TGTGCCAGCAGCTTGGAGGGTAGAGCTGGAAACACCATATATTTT.

The V call is TRBV3-1 (or the pseudogene TRBV3-2), the J call TRBJ2-2; 7 bases are shared with TRBD2. CDR1 and CDR2 from the germline V gene are LGHDT and YNNKEL (reference sequence). Trimming at V came to 4 bases and at J to 1 base, leaving 6 bases not matched to a gene. This CDR3 has 16 amino acids. The CDR3 spells CASSRLGGRNTGELFF. For the CDR3, the DNA is TGTGCCAGCAGCCGCCTGGGCGGGAGGAACACCGGGGAGCTGTTTTTT.

The chain couples TRBV19 to TRBJ1-5; no firm D call. The V and J ends lost 3 bases and 0 bases respectively, with 9 bases between them. The V gene's germline CDR1 is LNHDA and CDR2 SQIVND (reference sequence). CDR3 length equals 15 residues. The CDR3 reads CASSIAQNSNQPQHF. The CDR3 bases are TGTGCCAGTAGTATTGCGCAAAATAGCAATCAGCCCCAGCATTTT.

V and J are TRBV10-3 and TRBJ2-7; TRBD2 is a possible D gene (5 bases). V lost 2 bases to trimming and J lost 7 bases, with 18 bases between them. This CDR3 spans 15 amino acids. CDR1 and CDR2 from the germline V gene are ENHRY and SYGVKD. CDR3 in DNA: TGTGCCATCAGTGAGACGGAGCGGCGTTTGGGGGAGCAGTACTTC. Residues: CAISETERRLGEQYF.

This chain connects TRBV2 to TRBJ2-5, with unresolved D. The CDR3 is made up of 15 amino acids. Germline CDR1 reads SNHLY; CDR2 reads FYNNEI. The germline V and J ends were trimmed by 6 bases and 5 bases, with 19 bases remaining between them. This CDR3 reads CASRERQGWRETQYF. In nucleotides, the CDR3 is TGTGCCAGCAGGGAAAGACAAGGGTGGCGGGAGACCCAGTACTTC.

This clone appeared a single time. The J gene is TRBJ1-2, the V gene TRBV5-1; 8 nucleotides line up with TRBD1. Trimming removed 0 bases from V and 3 bases from J; junction bases left unmatched: 4. The CDR3 has 15 amino acids. Germline CDR1 SGHRS, CDR2 YFSETQ. The CDR3 nucleotides read TGCGCCAGCAGCTTGGGGACAGGGCACGACTATGGCTACACCTTC. Translation: CASSLGTGHDYGYTF.

The rearrangement uses TRBV5-1 and TRBJ1-5; D is perhaps TRBD1 (6 bases). V lost 0 bases, J lost 7 bases, and 8 bases lay in between. This CDR3 has 13 residues. CDR1 and CDR2 (germline): SGHRS, YFSETQ. CDR3: CASSLARGQPQHF. In DNA, the CDR3 is TGCGCCAGCAGCTTGGCCAGGGGCCAGCCCCAGCATTTT. The whole variable domain, remainder taken from reference TRBV5-1 and TRBJ1-5, is KAGVTQTPRYLIKTRGQQVTLSCSPISGHRSVSWYQQTPGQGLQFLFEYFSETQRNKGNFPGRFSGRQFSNSRSEMNVSTLELGDSALYLCASSLARGQPQHFGDGTRLSIL.

This chain joins TRBV2 and TRBJ2-2; 7 positions agree with TRBD1. CDR3 length: 19 residues. From germline, CDR1 is SNHLY and CDR2 FYNNEI. With V trimmed by 5 bases and J by 6 bases, 21 bases remained unmatched. The CDR3 DNA is TGTGCCAGCAGTTCCAACAGCGCGACAGGGCAACTTCCACCCGGGGAGCTGTTTTTT. This gives the protein CASSSNSATGQLPPGELFF.

The V call is TRBV4-1, the J call TRBJ1-5; the D is unclear. Trimming removed 4 bases from V and 5 bases from J, with 12 bases in between. CDR3 length: 14 amino acids. Germline V gene sequence: CDR1 MGHRA, CDR2 YSYEKL. The CDR3 nucleotides read TGCGCCAGCAGCCCCACGCTCGTAGATCAGCCCCAGCATTTT. Amino acid sequence: CASSPTLVDQPQHF.

This chain uses TRBV7-2 with TRBJ1-6; the D is unclear. This CDR3 is 13 amino acids long. Trimming took off 5 bases at V and 9 bases at J, with 11 bases between the two ends. Germline V gives CDR1 SGHTA, CDR2 FQGNSA. The CDR3 is CASSPRGSSPLHF. The CDR3 coding sequence is TGTGCCAGCAGCCCGCGGGGAAGTTCACCCCTCCACTTT.

This clone was seen a single time. The chain combines TRBV14 with TRBJ1-2; D is undetermined. This CDR3 spans 14 amino acids. Germline values: CDR1 SGHDN, CDR2 FVKESK. Trimming shortened V by 3 bases and J by 7 bases, and 15 bases separated the two germline ends. This CDR3 is CASSHSPVAPGYTF. The CDR3 DNA is TGTGCCAGCAGCCACTCCCCGGTAGCCCCTGGCTACACCTTC. The entire variable domain, with the rest obtained from reference TRBV14 and TRBJ1-2, is as follows: EAGVTQFPSHSVIEKGQTVTLRCDPISGHDNLYWYRRVMGKEIKFLLHFVKESKQDESGMPNNRFLAERTGGTYSTLKVQPAELEDSGVYFCASSHSPVAPGYTFGSGTRLTVV.

The CDR3 region has the DNA TGTGCCAGCAGGTCGACGGGGAAGGGGGACACCGGGGAGCTGTTTTTT. Amino acids: CASRSTGKGDTGELFF. V and J are TRBV14 and TRBJ2-2; possibly TRBD1 for D (6 bases). V was shortened by 6 bases and J by 3 bases, with 17 bases between the two germline ends. The germline gives CDR1 SGHDN, CDR2 FVKESK. This CDR3 region has 16 residues.

The chain is built from TRBV5-1 and TRBJ1-1; 8 bases match TRBD1. Trimming cost V 0 bases and J 3 bases; bases outside gene matches: 4. The germline V gene encodes CDR1 SGHRS and CDR2 YFSETQ. CDR3 length equals 15 residues. The CDR3: CASSLERTGYTEAFF. CDR3 bases: TGCGCCAGCAGCTTGGAACGGACAGGGTACACTGAAGCTTTCTTT.